The present T cell receptor (beta chain) was sequenced within a study of T cells in Graves' hyperthyroidism and ophthalmopathy. For the study at large: At initial diagnosis, before any treatment had begun, peripheral blood was obtained.

The CDR3 extends over 16 amino acids. Germline assignment: CDR1 DFQATT and CDR2 SNEGSKA (reference sequence). Trimming stripped 3 bases from V and 3 bases from J, with 20 bases between. Study-level findings and limits: The blood repertoire included most of the expanded thyroid clonotypes above 0.001. A median around 6.8 months before onset, the model predicted ophthalmopathy.

About this clonotype itself: Its antigen remains unknown.

Amplification of TCR beta CDR3 regions was performed using RNA transcripts as template. The study used the HTBI primer set for a first-round RT-PCR of the TCR CDR3. TCRdb re-called the multiplex PCR reads with MiXCR, one entry per CDR3 protein. The sample lists around 440,000 distinct CDR3 sequences; 15% to 19% were seen once. Clinicians diagnosed patients from clinical symptoms, serum thyroxine and TRAb, thyroid ultrasound and orbital computed tomography. The chain joins TRBV20-1 to TRBJ1-2; TRBD1 is a possible D gene (5 bases). The sequence came from a woman in her late teens or twenties with Graves' hyperthyroidism. Sequencing was carried out using blood. The chain's CDR3 is CSASWAGKRGDYGYTF. CDR3 DNA sequence: TGCAGTGCTAGTTGGGCAGGGAAGAGAGGCGACTATGGCTACACCTTC.